A single sample is the source of the 6 T cell receptor beta chains below, sequenced in a study (dated by TCRdb to the mid-2010s). The library was produced with 5' RACE. Reads for this sample came from an Illumina MiSeq. TCRdb cleaned the public reads at Q25 with fastp, built clones with MiXCR and kept in-frame beta chains. Each CDR3 protein gets just one entry, which takes the most common genes and DNA from the rows behind it. This sample is represented by nearly 5,500 distinct CDR3 sequences; around 51% of them were singletons. The ten biggest clones cover 3.5% to 4% of the sample. Material: memory CD4+ T cells sorted from blood. Explained via the paper, the cell subset or site label denotes: memory CD4+ T cells, CD4+CD45RO+CD25-. The receptors originated from a female donor with breast cancer.

Sample share makes this clonotype large. This chain joins TRBV20-1 and TRBJ1-6; D perhaps matches TRBD1 (5 bases). V shed 3 bases and J shed 8 bases, with 11 bases lying between them. This CDR3 is built from 13 residues. CDR1 is DFQATT, CDR2 SNEGSKA, per germline (reference sequence). CDR3 nucleotide sequence: TGCAGTGCTAGGGGGCAGGAGGATTCACCCCTCCACTTT. Translating it yields CSARGQEDSPLHF.

J is TRBJ2-5 and V is TRBV20-1, with D possibly matching TRBD2 (6 bases). Germline V gene sequence: CDR1 DFQATT, CDR2 SNEGSKA (reference sequence). The V end was cut by 0 bases, the J end by 1 base, with 9 bases between. The CDR3 is made up of 14 amino acids. The CDR3: CSARDPRGQETQYF. For the CDR3, the DNA is TGCAGTGCTAGAGATCCGCGGGGCCAAGAGACCCAGTACTTC.

The V gene is TRBV29-1, the J gene TRBJ2-3; D is undetermined. CDR1 is SQVTM and CDR2 is ANQGSEA in the germline V gene. This CDR3 spans 13 amino acids. The ends were cut back, 2 bases at V and 6 bases at J, with 12 bases in the middle. The CDR3 loop reads CSVESWVRDTQYF. CDR3 nucleotide sequence: TGCAGCGTTGAAAGCTGGGTGAGGGATACGCAGTATTTT.

About this clonotype itself: The junction departs from the called germline gene at one end, perhaps through a read error. The chain joins TRBV12-3 or TRBV12-4 to TRBJ2-1, with D unresolved. This CDR3 contains 11 residues. CDR3 coding DNA: TGTGCCAGCAGCTTAGAGAATGAGCAGTTCTTC. Translating it yields CASSLENEQFF.

The rearrangement uses TRBV3-1 and TRBJ1-2; D is ambiguous. V was trimmed by 0 bases and J by 10 bases, leaving 6 bases between them. Germline CDR1 and CDR2: LGHDT and YNNKEL (reference sequence). This CDR3 spans 11 amino acids. As DNA, the CDR3 is TGTGCCAGCAGCCAAGATAAAATCTACACCTTC. It is translated as CASSQDKIYTF.

This clonotype was observed a handful of times. The gene calls are TRBV10-3 and TRBJ1-5; D unclear. From germline, CDR1 is ENHRY and CDR2 SYGVKD. The V end lost 7 bases, the J end lost 6 bases, and 13 bases lay between the germline ends. The CDR3 totals 13 residues. CDR3 in DNA: TGTGCCATCACCGAAAGGGTCGGTCAGCCCCAGCATTTT. It specifies CAITERVGQPQHF.